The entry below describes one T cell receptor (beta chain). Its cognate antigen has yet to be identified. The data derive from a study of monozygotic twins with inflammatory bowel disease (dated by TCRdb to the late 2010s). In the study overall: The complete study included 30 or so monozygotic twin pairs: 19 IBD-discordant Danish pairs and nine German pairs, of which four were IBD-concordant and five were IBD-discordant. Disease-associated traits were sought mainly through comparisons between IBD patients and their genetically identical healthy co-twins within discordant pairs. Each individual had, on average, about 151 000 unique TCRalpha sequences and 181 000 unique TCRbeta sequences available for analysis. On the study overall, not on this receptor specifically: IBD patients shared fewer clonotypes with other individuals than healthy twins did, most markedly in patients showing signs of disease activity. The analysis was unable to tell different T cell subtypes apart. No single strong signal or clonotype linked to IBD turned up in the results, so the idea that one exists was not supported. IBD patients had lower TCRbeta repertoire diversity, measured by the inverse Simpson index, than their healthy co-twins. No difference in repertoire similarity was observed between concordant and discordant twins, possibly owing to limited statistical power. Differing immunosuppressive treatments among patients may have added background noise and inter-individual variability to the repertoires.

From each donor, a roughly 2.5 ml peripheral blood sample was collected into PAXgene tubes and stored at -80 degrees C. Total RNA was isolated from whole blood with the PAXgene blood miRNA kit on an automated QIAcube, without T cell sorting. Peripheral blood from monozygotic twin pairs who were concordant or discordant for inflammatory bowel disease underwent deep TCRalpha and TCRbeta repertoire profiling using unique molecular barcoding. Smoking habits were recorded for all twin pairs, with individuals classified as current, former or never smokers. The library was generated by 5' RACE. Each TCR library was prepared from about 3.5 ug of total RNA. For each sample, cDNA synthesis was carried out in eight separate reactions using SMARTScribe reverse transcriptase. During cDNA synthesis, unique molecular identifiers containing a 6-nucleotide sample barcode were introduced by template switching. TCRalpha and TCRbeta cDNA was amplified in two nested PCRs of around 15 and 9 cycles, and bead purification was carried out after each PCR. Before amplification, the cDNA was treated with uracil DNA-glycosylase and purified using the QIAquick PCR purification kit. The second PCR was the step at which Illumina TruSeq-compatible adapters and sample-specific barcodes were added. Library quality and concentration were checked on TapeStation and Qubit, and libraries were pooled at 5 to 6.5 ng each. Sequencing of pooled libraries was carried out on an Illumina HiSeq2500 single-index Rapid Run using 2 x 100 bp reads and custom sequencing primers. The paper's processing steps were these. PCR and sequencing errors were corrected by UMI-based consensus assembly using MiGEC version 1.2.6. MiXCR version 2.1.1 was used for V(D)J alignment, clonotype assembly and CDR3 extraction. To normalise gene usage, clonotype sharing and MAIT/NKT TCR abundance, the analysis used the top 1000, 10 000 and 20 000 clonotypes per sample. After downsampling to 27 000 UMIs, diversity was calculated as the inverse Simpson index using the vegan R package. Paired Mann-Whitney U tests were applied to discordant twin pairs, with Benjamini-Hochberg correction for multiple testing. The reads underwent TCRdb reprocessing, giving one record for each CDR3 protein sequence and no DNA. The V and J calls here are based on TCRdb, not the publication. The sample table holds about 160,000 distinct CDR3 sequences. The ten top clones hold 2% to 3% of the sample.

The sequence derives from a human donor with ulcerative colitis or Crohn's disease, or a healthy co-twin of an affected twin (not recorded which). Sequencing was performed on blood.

The CDR3 here reads CASSPASVNSGELFF. The rearranged chain carries TRBV18 and TRBJ2-2. The germline V gene supplies CDR1 KGHSH and CDR2 LQKENI. The CDR3 holds 15 amino acids from the cysteine to the phenylalanine. The DNA is unrecorded.